These T cell receptor beta chains were read from a single sample in a study of blood T cell repertoires in COVID-19. Clones were sequenced by immunoSEQ multiplex PCR, and TCRdb holds only the in-frame ones, with some missing. Of roughly 160,000 clones detected, 82% appear once; the ten largest clones hold approximately 18%. What was sequenced was PBMCs or T cells enriched from blood (not recorded which). The receptor source for this set is a man aged 60 to 75 who had recovered from COVID-19. The CDR3 runs from the conserved cysteine through the conserved F or W. The D gene is left open where the match is weak. Expanded clones are given a class, and other clones once, few, many or no size at all.

TRBJ2-1 TRBD2 NA TRBV30 CAWSVLAGDIGEQFF TGTGCCTGGAGTGTACTGGCGGGGGATATTGGTGAGCAGTTCTTC
TRBJ1-1 NA NA TRBV27 CASSSDRSIMNTEAFF TGTGCCAGCAGTTCCGACAGATCCATCATGAACACTGAAGCTTTCTTT
TRBJ2-1 TRBD2 NA TRBV19 CASGTSGSPHNEQFF TGTGCCAGCGGGACTAGCGGGAGCCCCCACAATGAGCAGTTCTTC
TRBJ2-1 NA NA TRBV7-2 CASSLTPGEQFF TGTGCCAGCAGCTTAACCCCAGGTGAGCAGTTCTTC
TRBJ2-7 TRBD1 NA TRBV5-1 CASSLGGQGTPQAYEQYF TGCGCCAGCAGCTTGGGGGGACAGGGAACCCCTCAAGCCTACGAGCAGTACTTC
TRBJ1-6 TRBD1 NA TRBV18 CASSPAGGKNSPLHF TGTGCCAGCTCACCAGCAGGGGGTAAGAATTCACCCCTCCACTTT
TRBJ1-5 TRBD1 NA TRBV23-1 CASSQPDRVNQPQHF TGCGCCAGCAGTCAACCCGACAGGGTAAATCAGCCCCAGCATTTT
TRBJ2-3 TRBD1 NA TRBV6-1 CASSVPGTGDLDTQYF TGTGCCAGCAGTGTCCCCGGGACAGGGGATTTGGATACGCAGTATTTT
TRBJ2-7 TRBD1 NA TRBV5-4 CASSLLQGRHEQYF TGTGCCAGCAGCTTGTTACAGGGGAGACACGAGCAGTACTTC
TRBJ2-1 NA NA TRBV5-1 CASSPGHSYNEQFF TGCGCCAGCAGCCCAGGCCACTCCTACAATGAGCAGTTCTTC
TRBJ1-3 TRBD1 NA TRBV18 CASSLDRVGNTIYF TGTGCCAGCTCACTCGACAGGGTCGGAAACACCATATATTTT
TRBJ1-2 NA NA TRBV29-1 CSVQPGHRNYGYTF TGCAGCGTGCAACCGGGACACCGAAACTATGGCTACACCTTC
TRBJ1-5 NA few TRBV2 CASSERGDGPPQHF TGTGCCAGCAGTGAGCGGGGGGATGGGCCGCCCCAGCATTTT
TRBJ1-5 TRBD1 once TRBV5-4 CASSPGQGDQPQHF TGTGCCAGCAGCCCAGGACAGGGGGATCAGCCCCAGCATTTT
TRBJ2-4 NA NA TRBV5-5 CASSYDSTKNIQYF TGTGCCAGCAGCTACGACAGTACCAAAAACATTCAGTACTTC
TRBJ2-1 NA once TRBV28 CASFDPRSYNEQFF TGTGCCAGCTTCGACCCCAGGTCCTACAATGAGCAGTTCTTC
TRBJ1-2 NA NA TRBV18 CASSAGDYGYTF TGTGCCAGCTCCGCGGGAGACTATGGCTACACCTTC
TRBJ1-4 TRBD1 NA TRBV7-2 CASSLYFRDSAGTNEKLFF TGTGCCAGCAGCTTATACTTCCGGGACAGTGCGGGGACTAATGAAAAACTGTTTTTT
TRBJ2-5 TRBD2 NA TRBV7-8 CASSLVAGGPQETQYF TGTGCCAGCAGCTTAGTCGCGGGGGGGCCTCAGGAGACCCAGTACTTC
TRBJ1-6 NA NA TRBV27 CASSWFTGNSPLHF TGTGCCAGCAGTTGGTTTACAGGGAACTCACCCCTCCACTTT
TRBJ1-1 NA NA TRBV9 CASSVGHKAPEAFF TGTGCCAGCAGCGTGGGACACAAGGCGCCTGAAGCTTTCTTT
TRBJ1-2 TRBD1 NA TRBV9 CASSVRDFGQGAWNYGYTF TGTGCCAGCAGCGTAAGGGACTTCGGGCAGGGGGCTTGGAACTATGGCTACACCTTC